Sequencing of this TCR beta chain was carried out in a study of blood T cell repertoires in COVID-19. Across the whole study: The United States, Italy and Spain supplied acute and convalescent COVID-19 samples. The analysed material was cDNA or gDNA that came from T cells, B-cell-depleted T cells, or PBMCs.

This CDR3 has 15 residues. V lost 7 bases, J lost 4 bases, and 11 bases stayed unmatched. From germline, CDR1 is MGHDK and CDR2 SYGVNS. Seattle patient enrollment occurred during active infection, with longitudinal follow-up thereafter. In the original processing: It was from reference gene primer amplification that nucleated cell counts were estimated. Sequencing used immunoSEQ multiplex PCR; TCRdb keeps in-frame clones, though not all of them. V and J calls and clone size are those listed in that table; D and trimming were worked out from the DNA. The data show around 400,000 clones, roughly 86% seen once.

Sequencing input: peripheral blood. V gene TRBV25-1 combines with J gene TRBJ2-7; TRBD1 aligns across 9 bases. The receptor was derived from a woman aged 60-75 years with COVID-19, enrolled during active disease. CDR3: CASTATGGFGYEQYF. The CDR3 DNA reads TGTGCCAGCACTGCCACAGGGGGCTTTGGGTACGAGCAGTACTTC.